This record concerns one T cell receptor (beta chain) sequence. Its antigen is undetermined. This sample was included in a study of T cell responses to AZD1222 COVID-19 vaccine. The assay was immunoSEQ multiplex PCR, and TCRdb's table has in-frame clones only and misses some. The table includes roughly 140,000 clones, about 91% detected once. Broader study findings: No day 14 peak samples; only post-peak repertoires were characterized. Recipients of two AZD1222 doses showed rising Spike-specific TCR breadth and depth.

The V segment lost 4 bases and the J segment 7 bases; nucleotides outside the gene matches: 8. This CDR3 has 17 amino acids. CDR1 and CDR2 from the germline V gene are ENHRY and SYGVKD. The source material was peripheral blood, sampled on day 0 of AZD1222 vaccination. This TCR was recovered from an adult in good health. V usage is TRBV10-3 and J usage is TRBJ2-1; 15 nucleotides align to TRBD2. The CDR3 spells CAISGTSGRAELNEQFF. CDR3 in DNA: TGTGCCATCAGTGGGACTAGCGGGAGGGCCGAGTTGAATGAGCAGTTCTTC.